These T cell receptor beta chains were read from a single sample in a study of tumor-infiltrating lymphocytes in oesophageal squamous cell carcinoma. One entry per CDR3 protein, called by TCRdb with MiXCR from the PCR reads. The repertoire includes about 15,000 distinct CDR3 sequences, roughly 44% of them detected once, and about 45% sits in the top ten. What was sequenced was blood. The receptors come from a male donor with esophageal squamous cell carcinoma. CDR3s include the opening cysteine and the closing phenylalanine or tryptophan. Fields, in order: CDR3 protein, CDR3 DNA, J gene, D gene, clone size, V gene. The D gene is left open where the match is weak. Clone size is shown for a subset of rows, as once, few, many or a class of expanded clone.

CSVVGGSWYEQYF TGCAGCGTTGTCGGCGGGAGTTGGTACGAGCAGTACTTC TRBJ2-7 TRBD2 - TRBV29-1
CASSPSVVSSYNEQFF TGTGCCAGCAGCCCATCGGTTGTGAGCTCCTACAATGAGCAGTTCTTC TRBJ2-1 - - TRBV7-3
CASSLGQNYGYTF TGTGCCAGCAGCCTGGGACAGAACTATGGCTACACCTTC TRBJ1-2 TRBD1 many TRBV14
CASSKGQGIWLHLRF - TRBJ2-6 - few TRBV6-1
CASSYGTGAYEQYF TGTGCCAGCAGCTATGGGACAGGGGCCTACGAGCAGTACTTC TRBJ2-7 TRBD1 medium-sized TRBV7-2
CASSLNRGAGELFF TGTGCCAGCAGCTTAAACAGAGGGGCCGGGGAGCTGTTTTTT TRBJ2-2 - - TRBV7-9
CATSAPDRGAYEQYF TGTGCCACCAGTGCCCCGGACAGGGGAGCCTACGAGCAGTACTTC TRBJ2-7 TRBD1 - TRBV24-1
CASKFSRNQPQHF TGTGCCAGCAAGTTTTCCCGCAATCAGCCCCAGCATTTT TRBJ1-5 - many TRBV6-2/TRBV6-3
CASSLPRAPYGYTF TGTGCCAGCAGTTTACCCAGGGCCCCCTATGGCTACACCTTC TRBJ1-2 - - TRBV28
CASSHSDKYEQYF TGTGCCAGCTCTCATAGTGACAAATACGAGCAGTACTTC TRBJ2-7 - many TRBV6-1
CASQSTANTEAFF TGTGCCAGCCAAAGCACAGCTAACACTGAAGCTTTCTTT TRBJ1-1 - - TRBV7-3
CASSGTSRGTDTQYF TGTGCCAGCAGCGGGACTAGCAGGGGCACAGATACGCAGTATTTT TRBJ2-3 TRBD2 - TRBV6-8
CASSLDRVLDYNEQFF TGTGCCAGCAGCTTAGACAGGGTTTTGGACTACAATGAGCAGTTCTTC TRBJ2-1 - few TRBV11-2
CASSLSRGTYEQYF TGCGCCAGCAGCTTGTCAAGAGGGACCTACGAGCAGTACTTC TRBJ2-7 - many TRBV5-1
CASSLQQGGQPQHF TGTGCCAGCAGCTTACAACAGGGAGGGCAGCCCCAGCATTTT TRBJ1-5 - medium-sized TRBV7-2
CASSYNRDRVPLNEQYF TGTGCCAGCAGTTATAACCGGGACAGGGTTCCTCTGAATGAGCAGTACTTC TRBJ2-4 TRBD1 - TRBV6-1
CASSFGSPGQKGRKETQYF TGTGCCAGCAGTTTCGGGAGCCCTGGGCAGAAGGGACGTAAAGAGACCCAGTACTTC TRBJ2-5 - - TRBV28